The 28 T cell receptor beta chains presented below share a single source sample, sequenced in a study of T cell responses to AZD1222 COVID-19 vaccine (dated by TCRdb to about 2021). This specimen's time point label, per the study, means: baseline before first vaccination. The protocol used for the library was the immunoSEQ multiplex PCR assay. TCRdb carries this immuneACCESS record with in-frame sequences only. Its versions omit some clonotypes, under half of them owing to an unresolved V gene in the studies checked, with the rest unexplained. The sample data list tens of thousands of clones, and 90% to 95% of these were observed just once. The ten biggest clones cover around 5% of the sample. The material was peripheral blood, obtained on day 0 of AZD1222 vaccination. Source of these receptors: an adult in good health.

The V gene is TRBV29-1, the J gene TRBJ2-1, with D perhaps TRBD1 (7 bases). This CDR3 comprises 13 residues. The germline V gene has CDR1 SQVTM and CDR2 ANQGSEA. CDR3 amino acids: CSAQGGAYNEQFF. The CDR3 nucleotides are TGCAGTGCCCAGGGGGGTGCGTACAATGAGCAGTTCTTC.

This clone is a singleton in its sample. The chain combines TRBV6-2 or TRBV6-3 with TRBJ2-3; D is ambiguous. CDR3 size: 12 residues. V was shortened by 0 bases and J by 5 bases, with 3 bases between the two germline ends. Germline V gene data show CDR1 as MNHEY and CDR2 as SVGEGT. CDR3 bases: TGTGCCAGCAGTTACTCTTTAGATACGCAGTATTTT. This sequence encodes CASSYSLDTQYF.

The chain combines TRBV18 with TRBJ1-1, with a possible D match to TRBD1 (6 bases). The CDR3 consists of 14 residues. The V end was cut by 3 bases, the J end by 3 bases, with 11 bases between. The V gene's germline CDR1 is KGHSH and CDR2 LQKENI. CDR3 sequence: CASSPWDKHTEAFF. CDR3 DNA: TGTGCCAGCTCACCTTGGGACAAGCACACTGAAGCTTTCTTT.

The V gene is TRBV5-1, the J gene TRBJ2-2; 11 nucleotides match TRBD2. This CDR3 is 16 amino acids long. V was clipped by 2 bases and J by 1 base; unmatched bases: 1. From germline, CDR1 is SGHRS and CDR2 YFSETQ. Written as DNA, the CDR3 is TGCGCCAGCAGCTTTCTAGCGGGGGGGAACACCGGGGAGCTGTTTTTT. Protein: CASSFLAGGNTGELFF. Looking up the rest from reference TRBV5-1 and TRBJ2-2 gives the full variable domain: KAGVTQTPRYLIKTRGQQVTLSCSPISGHRSVSWYQQTPGQGLQFLFEYFSETQRNKGNFPGRFSGRQFSNSRSEMNVSTLELGDSALYLCASSFLAGGNTGELFFGEGSRLTVL.

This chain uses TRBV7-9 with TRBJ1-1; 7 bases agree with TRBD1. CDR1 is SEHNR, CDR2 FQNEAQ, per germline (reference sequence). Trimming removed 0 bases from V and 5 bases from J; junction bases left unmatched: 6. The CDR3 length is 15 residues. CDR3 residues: CASSLAQGVVTEAFF. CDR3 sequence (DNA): TGTGCCAGCAGCTTAGCTCAGGGGGTGGTTACTGAAGCTTTCTTT.

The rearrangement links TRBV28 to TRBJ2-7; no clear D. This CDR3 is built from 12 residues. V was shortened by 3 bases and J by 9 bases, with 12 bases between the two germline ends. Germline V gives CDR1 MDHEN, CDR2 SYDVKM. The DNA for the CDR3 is TGTGCCAGCAGTTTTCGTCCGTGGCTGCAGTACTTC. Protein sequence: CASSFRPWLQYF. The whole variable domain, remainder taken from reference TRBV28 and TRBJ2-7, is DVKVTQSSRYLVKRTGEKVFLECVQDMDHENMFWYRQDPGLGLRLIYFSYDVKMKEKGDIPEGYSVSREKKERFSLILESASTNQTSMYLCASSFRPWLQYFGPGTRLTVT.

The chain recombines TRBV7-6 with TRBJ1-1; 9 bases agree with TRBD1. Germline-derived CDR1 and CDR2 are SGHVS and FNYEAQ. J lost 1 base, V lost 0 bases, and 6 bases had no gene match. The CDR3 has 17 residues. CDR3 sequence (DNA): TGTGCCAGCAGCTTAGCGTCGGACAGGGGATGGAACACTGAAGCTTTCTTT. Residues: CASSLASDRGWNTEAFF.

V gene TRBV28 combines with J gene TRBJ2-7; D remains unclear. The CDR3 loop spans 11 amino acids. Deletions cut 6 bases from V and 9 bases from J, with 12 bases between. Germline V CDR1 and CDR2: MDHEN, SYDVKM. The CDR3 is CASSELRRQYF. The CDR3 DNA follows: TGTGCCAGCAGCGAATTACGGAGGCAGTACTTC.

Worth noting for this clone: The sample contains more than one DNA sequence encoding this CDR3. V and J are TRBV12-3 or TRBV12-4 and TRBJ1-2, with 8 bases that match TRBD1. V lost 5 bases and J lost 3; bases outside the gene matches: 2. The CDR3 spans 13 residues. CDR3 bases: TGTGCCAGCAGTCTGACAGGGGACTATGGCTACACCTTC. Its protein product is CASSLTGDYGYTF.

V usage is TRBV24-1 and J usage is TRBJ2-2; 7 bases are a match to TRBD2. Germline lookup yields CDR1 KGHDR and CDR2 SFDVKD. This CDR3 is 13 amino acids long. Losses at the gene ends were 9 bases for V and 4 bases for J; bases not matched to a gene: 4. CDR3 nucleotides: TGTGCCACCGGGAGGGCGGGCACCGGGGAGCTGTTTTTT. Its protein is CATGRAGTGELFF.

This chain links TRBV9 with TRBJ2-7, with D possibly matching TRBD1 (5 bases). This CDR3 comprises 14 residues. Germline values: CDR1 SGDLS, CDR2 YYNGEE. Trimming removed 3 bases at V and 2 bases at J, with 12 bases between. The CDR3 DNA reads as TGTGCCAGCAGCGCGACAGACGCCCCCTACGAGCAGTACTTC. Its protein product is CASSATDAPYEQYF.

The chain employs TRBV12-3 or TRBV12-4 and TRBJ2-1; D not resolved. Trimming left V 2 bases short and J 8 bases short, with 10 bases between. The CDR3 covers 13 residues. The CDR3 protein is CASSLPNEDEQFF. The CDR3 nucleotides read TGTGCCAGCAGTTTACCTAACGAGGATGAGCAGTTCTTC.

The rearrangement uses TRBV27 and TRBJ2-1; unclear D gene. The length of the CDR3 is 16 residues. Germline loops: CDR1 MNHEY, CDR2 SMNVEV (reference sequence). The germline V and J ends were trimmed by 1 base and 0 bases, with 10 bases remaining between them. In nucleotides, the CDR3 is TGTGCCAGCAGTTTATACCTTATGAGCTCCTACAATGAGCAGTTCTTC. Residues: CASSLYLMSSYNEQFF.

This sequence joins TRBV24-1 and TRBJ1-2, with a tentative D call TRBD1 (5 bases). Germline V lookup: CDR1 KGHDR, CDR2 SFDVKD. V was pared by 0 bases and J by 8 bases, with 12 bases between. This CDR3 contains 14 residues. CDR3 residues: CATSDLKGPGGYTF. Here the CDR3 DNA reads TGTGCCACCAGTGATTTGAAGGGGCCGGGGGGCTACACCTTC.

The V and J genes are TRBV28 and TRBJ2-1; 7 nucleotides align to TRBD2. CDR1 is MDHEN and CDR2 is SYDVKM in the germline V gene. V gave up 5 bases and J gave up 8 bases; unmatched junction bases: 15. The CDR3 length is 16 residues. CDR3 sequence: CASSQLAESLLDEQFF. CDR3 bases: TGTGCCAGCAGTCAGCTAGCGGAGTCCCTTCTCGATGAGCAGTTCTTC. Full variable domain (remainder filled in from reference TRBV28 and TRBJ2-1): DVKVTQSSRYLVKRTGEKVFLECVQDMDHENMFWYRQDPGLGLRLIYFSYDVKMKEKGDIPEGYSVSREKKERFSLILESASTNQTSMYLCASSQLAESLLDEQFFGPGTRLTVL.

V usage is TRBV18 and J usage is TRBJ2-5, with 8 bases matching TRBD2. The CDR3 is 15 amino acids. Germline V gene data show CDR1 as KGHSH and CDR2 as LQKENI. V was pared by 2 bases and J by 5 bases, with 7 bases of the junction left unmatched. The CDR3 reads CASSPSTGGPETQYF. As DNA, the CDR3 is TGTGCCAGCTCACCAAGTACGGGAGGGCCTGAGACCCAGTACTTC. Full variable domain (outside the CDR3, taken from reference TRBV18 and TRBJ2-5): NAGVMQNPRHLVRRRGQEARLRCSPMKGHSHVYWYRQLPEEGLKFMVYLQKENIIDESGMPKERFSAEFPKEGPSILRIQQVVRGDSAAYFCASSPSTGGPETQYFGPGTRLLVL.

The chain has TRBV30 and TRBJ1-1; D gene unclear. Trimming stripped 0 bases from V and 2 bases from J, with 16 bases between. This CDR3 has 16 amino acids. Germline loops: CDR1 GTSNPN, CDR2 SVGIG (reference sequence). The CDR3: CAWSVTGPPGNTEAFF. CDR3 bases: TGTGCCTGGAGTGTTACCGGGCCCCCAGGAAACACTGAAGCTTTCTTT. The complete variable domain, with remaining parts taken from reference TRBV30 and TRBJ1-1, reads SQTIHQWPATLVQPVGSPLSLECTVEGTSNPNLYWYRQAAGRGLQLLFYSVGIGQISSEVPQNLSASRPQDRQFILSSKKLLLSDSGFYLCAWSVTGPPGNTEAFFGQGTRLTVV.

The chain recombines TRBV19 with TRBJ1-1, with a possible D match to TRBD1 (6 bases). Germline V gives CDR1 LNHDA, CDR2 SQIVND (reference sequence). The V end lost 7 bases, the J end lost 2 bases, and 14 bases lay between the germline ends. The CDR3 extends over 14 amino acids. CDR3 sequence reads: CASTATGVNTEAFF. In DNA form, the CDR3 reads TGTGCCAGTACAGCGACAGGCGTTAACACTGAAGCTTTCTTT.

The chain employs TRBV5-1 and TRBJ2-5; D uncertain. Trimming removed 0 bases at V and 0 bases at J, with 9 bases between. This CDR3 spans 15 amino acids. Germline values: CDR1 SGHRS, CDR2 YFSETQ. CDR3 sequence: CASSLAPGYQETQYF. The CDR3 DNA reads TGCGCCAGCAGCTTGGCCCCAGGCTACCAAGAGACCCAGTACTTC.

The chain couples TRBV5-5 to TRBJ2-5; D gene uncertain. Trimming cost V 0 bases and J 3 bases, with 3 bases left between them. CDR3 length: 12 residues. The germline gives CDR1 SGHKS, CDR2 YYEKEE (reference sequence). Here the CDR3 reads CASSLGEETQYF. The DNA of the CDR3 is TGTGCCAGCAGCTTGGGGGAAGAGACCCAGTACTTC.

CDR3 nucleotide sequence: TGTGCCAGCTCACCAGGGACGGGACAGGGGGCGTACTATGGCTACACCTTC. Amino acid sequence: CASSPGTGQGAYYGYTF. This chain joins TRBV18 and TRBJ1-2, with 12 bases identical to TRBD1. Germline CDR1 KGHSH, CDR2 LQKENI. The length of the CDR3 is 17 residues. V shed 2 bases and J 3 bases; nucleotides not matched to a gene: 7.

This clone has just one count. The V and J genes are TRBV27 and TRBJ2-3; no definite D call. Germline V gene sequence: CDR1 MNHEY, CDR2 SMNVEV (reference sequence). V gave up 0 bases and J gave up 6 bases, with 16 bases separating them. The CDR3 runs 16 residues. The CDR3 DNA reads TGTGCCAGCAGTTTATCGAGCAGAATCCAGGTGGATACGCAGTATTTT. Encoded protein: CASSLSSRIQVDTQYF.

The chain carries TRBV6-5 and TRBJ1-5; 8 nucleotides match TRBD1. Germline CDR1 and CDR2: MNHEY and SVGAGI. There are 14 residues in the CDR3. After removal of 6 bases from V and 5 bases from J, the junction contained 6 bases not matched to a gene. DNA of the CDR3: TGTGCCAGCAGAGTTTCGGACAGGGATCAGCCCCAGCATTTT. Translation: CASRVSDRDQPQHF.

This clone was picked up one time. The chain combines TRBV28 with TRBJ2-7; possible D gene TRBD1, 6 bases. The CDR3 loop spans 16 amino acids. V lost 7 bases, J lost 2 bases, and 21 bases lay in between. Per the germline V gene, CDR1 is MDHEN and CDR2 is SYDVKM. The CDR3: CASTSGGLETPYEQYF. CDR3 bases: TGTGCCAGCACTTCTGGGGGCTTAGAGACACCCTACGAGCAGTACTTC.

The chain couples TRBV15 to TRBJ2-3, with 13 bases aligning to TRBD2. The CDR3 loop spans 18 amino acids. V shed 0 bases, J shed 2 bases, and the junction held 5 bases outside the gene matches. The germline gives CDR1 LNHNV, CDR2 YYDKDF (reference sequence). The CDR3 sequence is CATSRDFGTSGITDTQYF. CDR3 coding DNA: TGTGCCACCAGCAGAGATTTTGGGACTAGCGGGATCACAGATACGCAGTATTTT.

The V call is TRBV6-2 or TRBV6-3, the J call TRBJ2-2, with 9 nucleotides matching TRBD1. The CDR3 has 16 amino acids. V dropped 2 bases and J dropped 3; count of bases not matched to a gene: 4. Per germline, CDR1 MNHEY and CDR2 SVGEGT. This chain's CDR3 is CASSYDDRGDTGELFF. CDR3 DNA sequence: TGTGCCAGCAGTTACGATGACAGGGGGGACACCGGGGAGCTGTTTTTT.

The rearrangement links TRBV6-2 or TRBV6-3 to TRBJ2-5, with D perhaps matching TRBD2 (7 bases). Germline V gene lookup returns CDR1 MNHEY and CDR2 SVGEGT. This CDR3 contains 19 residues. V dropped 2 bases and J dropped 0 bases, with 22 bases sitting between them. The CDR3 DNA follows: TGTGCCAGCAGTTACGTTACTGCAGCGGGACAAACGTACCAAGAGACCCAGTACTTC. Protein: CASSYVTAAGQTYQETQYF.

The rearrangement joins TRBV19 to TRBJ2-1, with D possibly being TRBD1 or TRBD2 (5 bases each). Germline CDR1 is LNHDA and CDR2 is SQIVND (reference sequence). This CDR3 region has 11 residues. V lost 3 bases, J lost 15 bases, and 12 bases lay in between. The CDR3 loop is CASSMGPRLFF. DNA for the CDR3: TGTGCCAGTAGTATGGGACCCCGGCTGTTCTTC.